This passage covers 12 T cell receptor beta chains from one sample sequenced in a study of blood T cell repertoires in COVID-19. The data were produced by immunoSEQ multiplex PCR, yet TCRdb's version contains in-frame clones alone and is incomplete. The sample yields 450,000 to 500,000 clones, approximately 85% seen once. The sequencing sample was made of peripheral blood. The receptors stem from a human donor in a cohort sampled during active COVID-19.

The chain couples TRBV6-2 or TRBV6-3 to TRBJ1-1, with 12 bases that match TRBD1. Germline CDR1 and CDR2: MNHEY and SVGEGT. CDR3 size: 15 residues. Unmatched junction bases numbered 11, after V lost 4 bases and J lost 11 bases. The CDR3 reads CASSSWDRGQRTAFF. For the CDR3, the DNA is TGTGCCAGCAGTTCCTGGGACAGGGGGCAAAGAACGGCTTTCTTT.

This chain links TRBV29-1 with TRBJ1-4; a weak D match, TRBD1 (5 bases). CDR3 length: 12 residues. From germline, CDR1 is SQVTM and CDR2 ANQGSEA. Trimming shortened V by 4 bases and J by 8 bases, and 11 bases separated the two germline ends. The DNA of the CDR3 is TGCAGCGTTGGGAGGGGTCCGGAAAAACTGTTTTTT. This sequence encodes CSVGRGPEKLFF.

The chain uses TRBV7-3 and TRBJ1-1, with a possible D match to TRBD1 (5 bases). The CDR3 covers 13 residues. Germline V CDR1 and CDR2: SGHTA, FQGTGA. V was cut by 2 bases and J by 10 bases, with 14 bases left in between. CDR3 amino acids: CASSLDSGGRAFF. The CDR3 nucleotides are TGTGCCAGCAGCTTAGATTCCGGGGGTCGAGCTTTCTTT.

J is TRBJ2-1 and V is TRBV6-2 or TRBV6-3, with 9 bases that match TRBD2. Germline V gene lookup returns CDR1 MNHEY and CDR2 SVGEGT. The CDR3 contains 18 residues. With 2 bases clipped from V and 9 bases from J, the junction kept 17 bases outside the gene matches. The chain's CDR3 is CASSYSTLLAGEGVEQFF. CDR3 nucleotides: TGTGCCAGCAGTTACAGCACGCTTTTAGCGGGAGAGGGTGTTGAGCAGTTCTTC.

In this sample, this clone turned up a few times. The CDR3 DNA follows: TGCGCCAGCAGTCCCGGGACAGGTGGCAATGAGCAGTTCTTC. Amino acids: CASSPGTGGNEQFF. The rearrangement links TRBV10-2 to TRBJ2-1, with TRBD1 matching 8 bases. V gave up 5 bases and J gave up 6 bases; unmatched junction bases: 6. The CDR3 contains 14 residues. Germline CDR1 is WSHSY and CDR2 is SAAADI.

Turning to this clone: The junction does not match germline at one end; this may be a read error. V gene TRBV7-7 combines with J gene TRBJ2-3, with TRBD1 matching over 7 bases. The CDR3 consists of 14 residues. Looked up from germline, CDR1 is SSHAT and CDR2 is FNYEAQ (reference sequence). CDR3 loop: CASSVYTGADTQYF. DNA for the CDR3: TGTGCTAGCAGCGTTTATACAGGGGCAGATACGCAGTATTTT. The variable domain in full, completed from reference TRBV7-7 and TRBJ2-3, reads GAGVSQSPRYKVTKRGQDVTLRCDPISSHATLYWYQQALGQGPEFLTYFNYEAQPDKSGLPSDRFSAERPEGSISTLTIQRTEQRDSAMYRCASSVYTGADTQYFGPGTRLTVL.

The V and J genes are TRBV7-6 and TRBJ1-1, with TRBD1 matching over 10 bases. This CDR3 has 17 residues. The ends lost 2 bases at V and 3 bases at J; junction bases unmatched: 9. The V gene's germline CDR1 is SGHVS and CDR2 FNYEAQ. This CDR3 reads CASSLWSGQGVYTEAFF. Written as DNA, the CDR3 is TGTGCCAGCAGCTTATGGTCCGGACAGGGGGTTTACACTGAAGCTTTCTTT.

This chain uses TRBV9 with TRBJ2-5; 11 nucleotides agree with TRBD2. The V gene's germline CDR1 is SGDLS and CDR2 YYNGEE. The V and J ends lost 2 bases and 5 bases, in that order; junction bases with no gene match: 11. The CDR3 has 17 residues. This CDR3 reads CASSVTTGTSGSETQYF. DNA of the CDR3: TGTGCCAGCAGCGTGACGACCGGGACTAGCGGCTCTGAGACCCAGTACTTC.

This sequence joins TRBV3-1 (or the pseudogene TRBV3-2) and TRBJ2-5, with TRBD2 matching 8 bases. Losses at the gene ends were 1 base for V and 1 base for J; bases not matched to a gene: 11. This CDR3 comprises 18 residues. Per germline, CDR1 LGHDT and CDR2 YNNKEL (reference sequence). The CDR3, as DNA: TGTGCCAGCAGCCAAGTTTTTCTTAGCGGGAAGTCCCAAGAGACCCAGTACTTC. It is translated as CASSQVFLSGKSQETQYF.

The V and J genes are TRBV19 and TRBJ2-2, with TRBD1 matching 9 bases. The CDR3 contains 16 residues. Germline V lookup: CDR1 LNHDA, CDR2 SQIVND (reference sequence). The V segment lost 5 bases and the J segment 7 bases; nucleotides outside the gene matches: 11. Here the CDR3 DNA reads TGTGCCAGTAGTGCGGGACAGGGAATAAAAGTCGGGGAGCTGTTTTTT. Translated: CASSAGQGIKVGELFF.

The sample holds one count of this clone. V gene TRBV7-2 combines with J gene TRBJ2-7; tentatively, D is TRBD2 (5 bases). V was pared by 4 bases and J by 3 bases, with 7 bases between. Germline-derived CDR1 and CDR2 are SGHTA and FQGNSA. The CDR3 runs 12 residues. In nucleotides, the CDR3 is TGTGCCAGCAGCTCGGACTTCTACGAGCAGTACTTC. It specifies CASSSDFYEQYF. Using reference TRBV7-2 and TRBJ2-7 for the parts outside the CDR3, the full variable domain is GAGVSQSPSNKVTEKGKDVELRCDPISGHTALYWYRQSLGQGLEFLIYFQGNSAPDKSGLPSDRFSAERTGGSVSTLTIQRTQQEDSAVYLCASSSDFYEQYFGPGTRLTVT.

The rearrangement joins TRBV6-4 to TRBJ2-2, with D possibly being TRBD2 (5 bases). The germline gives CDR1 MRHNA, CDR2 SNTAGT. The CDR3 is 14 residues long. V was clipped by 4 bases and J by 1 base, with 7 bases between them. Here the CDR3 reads CASSGLLNTGELFF. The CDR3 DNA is TGTGCCAGCAGTGGACTATTGAACACCGGGGAGCTGTTTTTT.